The clone carrying this TCR beta chain has a count of ten or more. These data belong to a study of read filtering for tumor transcriptome and immune sequencing. The overall study: Whole-transcriptome libraries were prepared after DNase treatment.

This library used roughly 370 ng RNA and molecular barcoded adaptors spanning alpha/delta and beta/gamma chains. TCRdb independently ran MiXCR on the reads; one entry per CDR3 protein. The data show approximately 90,000 distinct CDR3 sequences, 20% to 25% seen once. The TCR originated in a donor at least 40 years old with multiple myeloma. Sequences were obtained from a population of CD138-negative cells sorted from bone marrow.

The CDR3 spells CSAKLGDTNTEAFF. The CDR3 DNA reads as TGCAGTGCCAAACTAGGGGACACGAACACTGAAGCTTTCTTT. This rearrangement joins TRBV20-1 to TRBJ1-1, with TRBD1 as a possible D gene (6 bases). This CDR3 spans 14 amino acids. The V gene lost 6 bases and the J gene lost 1 base, with 15 bases spanning the gap. Per germline, CDR1 DFQATT and CDR2 SNEGSKA (reference sequence).